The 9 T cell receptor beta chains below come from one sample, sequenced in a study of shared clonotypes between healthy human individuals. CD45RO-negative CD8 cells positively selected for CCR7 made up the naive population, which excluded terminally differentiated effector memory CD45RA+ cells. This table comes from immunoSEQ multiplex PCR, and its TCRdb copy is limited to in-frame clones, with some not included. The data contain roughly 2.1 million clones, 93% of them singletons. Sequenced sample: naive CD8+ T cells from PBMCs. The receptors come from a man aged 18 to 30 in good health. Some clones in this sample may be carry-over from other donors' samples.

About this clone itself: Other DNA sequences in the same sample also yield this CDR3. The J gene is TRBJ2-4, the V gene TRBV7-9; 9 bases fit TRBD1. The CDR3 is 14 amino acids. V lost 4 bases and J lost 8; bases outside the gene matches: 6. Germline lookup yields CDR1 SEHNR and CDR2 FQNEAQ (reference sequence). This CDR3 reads CASSYPGQGDIQYF. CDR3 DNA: TGTGCCAGCAGCTACCCGGGACAGGGAGACATTCAGTACTTC.

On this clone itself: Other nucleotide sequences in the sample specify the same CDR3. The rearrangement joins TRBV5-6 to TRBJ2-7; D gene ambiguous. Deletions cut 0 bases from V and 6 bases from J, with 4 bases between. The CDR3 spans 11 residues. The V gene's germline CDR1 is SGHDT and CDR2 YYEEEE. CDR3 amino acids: CASSLGPEQYF. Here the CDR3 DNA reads TGTGCCAGCAGCTTGGGTCCCGAGCAGTACTTC.

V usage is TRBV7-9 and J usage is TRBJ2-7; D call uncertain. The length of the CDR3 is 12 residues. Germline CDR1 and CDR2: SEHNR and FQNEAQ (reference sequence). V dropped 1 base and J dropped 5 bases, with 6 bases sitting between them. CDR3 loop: CASSLVFNEQYF. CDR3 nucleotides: TGTGCCAGCAGCTTAGTGTTTAACGAGCAGTACTTC.

The CDR3, as DNA: TGTGCCAGCAGTTACTCGGAGGAGGGTAGTGAGCAGTTCTTC. Its translation is CASSYSEEGSEQFF. The chain is built from TRBV6-5 and TRBJ2-1; D perhaps matches TRBD2 (6 bases). Germline V gene lookup returns CDR1 MNHEY and CDR2 SVGAGI. The CDR3 covers 14 residues. V lost 0 bases and J 9 bases, leaving 12 bases between the germline ends.

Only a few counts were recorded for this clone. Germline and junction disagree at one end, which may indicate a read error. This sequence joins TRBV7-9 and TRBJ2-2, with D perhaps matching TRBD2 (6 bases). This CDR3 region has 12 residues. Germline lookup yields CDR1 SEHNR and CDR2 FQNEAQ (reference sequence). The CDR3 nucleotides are TGTGCCAGCAGCCTCGACCTGGGGGGGCTGTTTTTT. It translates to CASSLDLGGLFF.

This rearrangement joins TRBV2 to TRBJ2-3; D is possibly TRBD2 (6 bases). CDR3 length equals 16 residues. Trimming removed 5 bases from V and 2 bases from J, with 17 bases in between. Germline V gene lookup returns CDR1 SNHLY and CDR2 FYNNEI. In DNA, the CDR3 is TGTGCCAGCAGTTCTACGGGACTTTCTTACACAGATACGCAGTATTTT. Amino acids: CASSSTGLSYTDTQYF. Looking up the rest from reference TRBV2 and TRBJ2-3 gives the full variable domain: EPEVTQTPSHQVTQMGQEVILRCVPISNHLYFYWYRQILGQKVEFLVSFYNNEISEKSEIFDDQFSVERPDGSNFTLKIRSTKLEDSAMYFCASSSTGLSYTDTQYFGPGTRLTVL.

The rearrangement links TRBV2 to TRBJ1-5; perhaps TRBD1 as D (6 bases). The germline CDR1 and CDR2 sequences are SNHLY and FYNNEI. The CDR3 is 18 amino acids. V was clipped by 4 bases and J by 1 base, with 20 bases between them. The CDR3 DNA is TGTGCCAGCAGTGTTACCCGGCTTGGGGGGCTGAGCAATCAGCCCCAGCATTTT. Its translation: CASSVTRLGGLSNQPQHF.

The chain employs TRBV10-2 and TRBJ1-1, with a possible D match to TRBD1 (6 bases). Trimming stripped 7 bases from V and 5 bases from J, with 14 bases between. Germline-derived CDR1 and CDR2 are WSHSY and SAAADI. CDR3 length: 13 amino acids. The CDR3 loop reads CASKQGGGTEAFF. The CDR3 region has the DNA TGCGCCAGCAAACAGGGAGGTGGGACTGAAGCTTTCTTT.

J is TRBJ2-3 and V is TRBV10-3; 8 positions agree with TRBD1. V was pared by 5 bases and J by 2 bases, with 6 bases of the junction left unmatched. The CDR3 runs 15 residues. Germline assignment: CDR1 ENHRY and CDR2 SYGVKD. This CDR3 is CAISTTGGNTDTQYF. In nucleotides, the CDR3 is TGTGCCATCAGTACAACAGGGGGAAACACAGATACGCAGTATTTT.